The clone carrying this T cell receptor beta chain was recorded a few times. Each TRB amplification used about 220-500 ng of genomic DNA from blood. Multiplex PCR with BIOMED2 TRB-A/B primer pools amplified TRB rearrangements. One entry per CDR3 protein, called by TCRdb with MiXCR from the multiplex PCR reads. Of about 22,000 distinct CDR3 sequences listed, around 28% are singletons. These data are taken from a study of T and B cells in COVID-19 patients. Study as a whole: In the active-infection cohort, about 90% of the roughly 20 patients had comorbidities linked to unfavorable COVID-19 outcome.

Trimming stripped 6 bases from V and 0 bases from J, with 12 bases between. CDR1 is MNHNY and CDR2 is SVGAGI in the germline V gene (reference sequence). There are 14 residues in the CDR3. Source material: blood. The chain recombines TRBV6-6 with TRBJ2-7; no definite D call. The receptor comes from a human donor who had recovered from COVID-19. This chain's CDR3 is CASRQGTISYEQYF. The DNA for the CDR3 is TGTGCCAGCAGACAAGGAACGATCTCCTACGAGCAGTACTTC.